This T cell receptor (beta chain) emerged from a study of cytomegalovirus exposure and HLA in healthy donors (dated by TCRdb to 2017 to 2019). General notes on the study: An earlier analysis of about 530 of the donors reported 250 to 300 Gb of sequence data and around 100 million unique TCR beta sequences obtained from about 200 million T cells. Around 320 gigabases of sequencing data and 80 million or so unique TCR sequences were included in an early release covering about 700 HLA-typed donors. The genetic ancestry cluster associated with self-reported Caucasian donors included over 80% of the roughly 380 genotyped donors. The aim of the study was to test whether cataloging public T cell receptors could identify signatures of past pathogen exposure. Using immunosequencing, the study profiled T cell repertoires from around 680 subjects and related those repertoires to cytomegalovirus serostatus. In addition to the first cohort of roughly 700 subjects, a separate validation cohort of 130 or so different subjects was used. To predict cytomegalovirus infection status, the study combined high-throughput TCR immunosequencing, statistical association of individual TCRs with disease status, and machine learning. To study patterns of TCR occurrence, a later analysis re-analyzed previously published TCR beta repertoires from hundreds of donors and added high-resolution HLA genotyping. Rather than using new phenotypic data, the later analysis identified candidate immune exposures from TCR beta sequences and from how often those sequences occurred across donors. In an earlier analysis of 587 of the donors, high-throughput TCR beta sequencing was used to judge whether each TCR beta V gene segment behaved as functional or pseudogenic. Alongside the repertoire data, information on donor age, sex, ethnicity and CMV serostatus was compiled. A later genetic analysis took genome-wide SNP genotypes for about 55% of the 666 donors and used that subset as a discovery cohort. All discovery cohort repertoires had been generated on a single sequencing platform. Class I and class II HLA loci were covered by the typing at four-digit resolution. The number of donors typed differed by locus, with roughly 620-640 for A, B, C, DRB1 and DQB1, 522 for DQA1, over 600 for DPA1, and about 450 for DPB1. Several DR-DQ haplotypes were treated as single units for association and clustering because of strong linkage in the cohort. On average, about 200,000 unique TCR beta nucleotide sequences were sequenced per donor among more than 350 genotyped donors of the cohort, with roughly 18% of those sequences being non-productive.

The cohort consisted of 600 to 700 healthy bone marrow donors. At the time of sampling, every cohort member was nominally healthy, though immune exposures that went unrecorded were likely present. The donor was CMV seronegative and belonged to the group of several hundred seronegative cohort members. A peripheral blood sample was provided by each donor, and peripheral blood mononuclear cells were used for TCR beta sequencing. Genomic DNA was extracted from the blood cell samples with the Qiagen DNeasy Blood Extraction Kit. V sheds 3 bases and J sheds 2 bases, leaving 4 bases between their ends. In the germline V gene (reference sequence), CDR1 corresponds to SGHNT and CDR2 to YYREEE. The CDR3 numbers 12 residues from cysteine through phenylalanine. Of all the DNA, just the CDR3 is kept, 36 bases in frame from base 1. Turning to this clone: Its binding antigen is unknown. No quality values exist for individual bases; no much larger clone is one base distant.

Preparation of the library involved the immunoSEQ multiplex PCR assay. For the multiplex PCR, a mixture combining 60 forward primers for TCR Vbeta segments and 13 reverse primers for TCR Jbeta segments was used. Amplification of the CDR3 region of rearranged TCR beta genes was performed with a multiplex PCR assay on genomic DNA. On the Illumina HiSeq System, the amplified TCR beta libraries were sequenced as 87-base-pair reads. In the source study's methods: A later analysis counted about 76 million unique TCR beta chains across the 690 or so repertoires, and roughly 9.9 million of these chains were shared by at least two donors. A nearest-neighbor algorithm error-corrected the raw reads and collapsed the reads into unique sequences, merging closely related sequences to remove PCR and sequencing errors. CDR3 sequences were aligned to IMGT reference sequences to assign V, D and J gene segments. For a sequence to be retained, a match of at least six nucleotides to both a V gene segment and a J gene segment was required. Rearrangements were called productive when the CDR3 lacked stop codons and stayed in frame with V and J; all others were non-productive. Following IMGT convention, CDR3 was defined as the stretch from the second conserved V-encoded cysteine to the conserved J-encoded phenylalanine. Sequences without an unambiguous match to a single V gene segment were excluded from the earlier analysis of 450 to 750 of the donors. In an earlier analysis of approximately 610 of the donors, V segments were called functional above 56.7% productive rearrangements and were called segregating when the between-donor standard deviation exceeded 5%. A statistical classification framework was built to diagnose cytomegalovirus status from the catalog of TCR beta chain sequences. In a later analysis, V and J genes were assigned by comparing TCR nucleotide sequences against IMGT/GENE-DB human TR gene sequences. The TCRdist pipeline was used in a later analysis to assign CDR3 sequences and most-parsimonious VDJ recombination scenarios. In a later analysis, each TCR beta chain was defined by its CDR3 amino acid sequence together with its V-gene family, and reads lacking a unique V-gene family were excluded. As a way to deal with suspected cross-contamination and a sequencing artifact, a later analysis dropped hundreds of nucleotide sequences that were highly shared and had low generation probability. In a later analysis, a clonal expansion index was calculated for each public chain from normalized within-repertoire ranks of inferred template counts. A later analysis computed generation probabilities with a VDJ recombination model fitted to out-of-frame rearrangements, and checked the results against IGoR. A later analysis scored TCR-TCR, TCR-HLA and TCR-CMV co-occurrence with hypergeometric tests, applying a repertoire-size bias correction to TCR pairs. To estimate false discovery rates, a later analysis permuted the HLA or CMV assignments 20 times. In a later analysis, co-occurring TCRs were grouped using DBSCAN, and TCRdist sequence similarity was added for clustering within HLA-allele-positive subsets. Repertoires with fewer than 30,000 or more than 120,000 public chains were left out of co-occurrence clustering, as were about 5 repertoires with anomalous nucleotide sharing. Imported from immuneACCESS, the table was reduced by TCRdb to in-frame sequences with V and J called. These copies leave out some clones; in studies compared against another copy, an unresolved V gene accounts for under half, and the cause of the remainder is not known. V and J calls and clone size are given by that table; D and trimming were obtained from the DNA. For this sample there are 81,000 or so clones; 70% to 75% appear just once. Around 4.3% of the sample rests with the top ten.

What the authors observed across the whole study: A later analysis found that TCR association rates varied across HLA loci, with DRB1 alleles showing the most associated TCRs and HLA-C alleles the fewest. According to the authors, the approach could potentially be generalized to other disease states and immunological phenotypes. Some IMGT-functional V segments, including TRBV6-2 and TRBV6-3, could not be distinguished by the 87-base-pair reads and were therefore excluded. Because counts were too low, about 17 rarely observed V segments, including chromosome 9 orphons, were excluded from the earlier analysis of some 590 of the donors. This cohort had only TCR beta chains sequenced, and the lack of alpha or paired-chain data limited which features could be detected. Correlated functional status among segregating V segments might be attributable to linkage disequilibrium, but an unknown experimental factor could not be ruled out. In vitro tests confirmed that a few of the cytomegalovirus-associated TCR beta chains recognize cytomegalovirus antigens. Sequencing depth was assumed to be roughly uniform across donors in the presence/absence analyses, though that assumption may not hold. A later genetic analysis reported fewer N-insertions in productive TCRs among donors in an Asian-associated ancestry cluster than the approximately 670-donor mean. Broadly in line with IMGT annotations, most TCR beta V segments showed up in productive rearrangements about 87% or about 30% of the time in an earlier analysis of 450 to 600 of the donors. A total of fewer than 200 TCR beta chains were listed by the study as associated with cytomegalovirus. V-gene and J-gene trimming of TCR beta chains was associated with a missense DCLRE1C variant in a later genetic analysis, and the association was replicated in an independent cohort. When HLA alleles, especially DR and DQ, strongly co-occurred, TCR associations were difficult to assign to individual alleles. According to a later analysis, most CMV-associated TCR beta chains appeared to be HLA-restricted, and the HLA associations seemed to be driven largely by CMV exposure. Because HLA typing was unavailable for some donors at each locus, only the typed subset was used in association tests. A later analysis associated about 17,000 TCR beta sequences with specific HLA alleles at a false discovery rate of 0.05. In a later analysis, several top co-occurrence clusters were reported to appear linked to parvovirus B19, influenza, CMV and Epstein-Barr virus. A further reported finding was that TCR beta sequences accurately predicted the HLA-A and HLA-B alleles for most subjects in the first cohort. The classifier was reported to diagnose cytomegalovirus status with high specificity and sensitivity in both the original cohort and the validation cohort. The only immune exposure information available for the cohort was CMV serostatus. Most TCR sequences were observed very rarely across donors, whereas some public TCRs were present in many individuals. The sequencing pipeline was judged likely to have produced a cluster of highly shared sequence variants as a technical artifact. In a later analysis, HLA-associated TCR beta chains showed more clonal expansion and lower generation probabilities than non-associated chains that were equally common.

Sequencing was done on a sample of PBMCs. Recombination joined TRBV5-4 with TRBJ2-3, with an unclear D gene assignment. The clonotype originates from a man aged 55 to 70 in good health and CMV-seronegative. The CDR3 protein sequence reads: CASSSYTDTQYF. The DNA reads as follows: TGTGCCAGCAGCTCCTACACAGATACGCAGTATTTT. Beyond the CDR3, the reference TRBV5-4 and TRBJ2-3 genes provide the residues; the full variable domain reads: ETGVTQSPTHLIKTRGQQVTLRCSSQSGHNTVSWYQQALGQGPQFIFQYYREEENGRGNFPPRFSGLQFPNYSSELNVNALELDDSALYLCASSSYTDTQYFGPGTRLTVL.